These 22 T cell receptor beta chains share one sample of origin, sequenced in a study of CD8 T cells in Susac syndrome. An amount of RNA that ranged from roughly 0.45 to 1 ug was reverse transcribed with random hexamers. TCRdb fed the immunoSEQ multiplex PCR reads into MiXCR, producing one record per CDR3 protein. The top ten hold roughly 0.07% of the sample, which has 250,000 to 350,000 distinct CDR3 sequences, around 90% seen once. The sequencing input was CD4+ T cells from PBMCs. Source of these receptors: a human donor with multiple sclerosis.

V is TRBV2 and J is TRBJ1-3; tentative D call: TRBD1 (5 bases). The CDR3 consists of 15 residues. Germline CDR1 is SNHLY and CDR2 is FYNNEI. V shed 4 bases and J shed 2 bases, with 12 bases lying between them. CDR3 nucleotides: TGTGCCAGCAGTGTTTTAGACAGAACTGGAAACACCATATATTTT. Protein product: CASSVLDRTGNTIYF.

The chain joins TRBV3-1 to TRBJ2-3; D perhaps matches TRBD2 (6 bases). Germline V gene lookup returns CDR1 LGHDT and CDR2 YNNKEL (reference sequence). V was pared by 4 bases and J by 8 bases, with 19 bases between. This CDR3 is 15 amino acids long. CDR3 DNA sequence: TGTGCCAGCAGCCCTGGATTCGCGGGATCGGGTACGCAGTATTTT. Protein product: CASSPGFAGSGTQYF.

Here the CDR3 DNA reads TGCAGCGTTGAATCGGGGCAGGGGTCCTACGAGCAGTACTTC. Its translation: CSVESGQGSYEQYF. The chain links TRBV29-1 to TRBJ2-7; D may be TRBD1 (6 bases). V was clipped by 2 bases and J by 1 base, with 12 bases between them. CDR3 length: 14 residues. Germline V gene lookup returns CDR1 SQVTM and CDR2 ANQGSEA.

J is TRBJ2-1 and V is TRBV2, with D perhaps being TRBD1 or TRBD2 (6 bases each). The germline V gene encodes CDR1 SNHLY and CDR2 FYNNEI. The V and J ends lost 6 bases and 8 bases respectively, with 14 bases between them. The CDR3 is 13 residues long. The CDR3 protein is CASRLTRGYEQFF. The DNA of the CDR3 is TGTGCCAGCAGGTTGACTAGGGGGTATGAGCAGTTCTTC.

The CDR3 reads CASSLGGGMNTEAFF. The CDR3 nucleotides are TGTGCCAGCAGCTTAGGGGGGGGCATGAACACTGAAGCTTTCTTT. The chain uses TRBV7-6 and TRBJ1-1; tentatively, D is TRBD1 (6 bases). The CDR3 runs 15 residues. The germline V gene encodes CDR1 SGHVS and CDR2 FNYEAQ. Trimming pared 1 base from V and 0 bases from J, leaving 9 bases between.

This sequence joins TRBV12-3 or TRBV12-4 and TRBJ1-3; a possible D gene is TRBD1 (5 bases). V shed 4 bases and J shed 0 bases, with 13 bases lying between them. The CDR3 sequence is 16 residues long. This chain's CDR3 is CASSSDGHSSGNTIYF. The CDR3, as DNA: TGTGCCAGCAGTTCGGACGGACACAGCTCTGGAAACACCATATATTTT.

This chain links TRBV4-2 with TRBJ2-5; D remains ambiguous. The CDR3 runs to 14 residues. The germline gives CDR1 LGHNA, CDR2 YNFKEQ. Trimming removed 2 bases from V and 4 bases from J, with 11 bases in between. CDR3 protein: CASSQPGHIETQYF. In DNA form, the CDR3 reads TGTGCCAGCAGCCAACCCGGGCACATAGAGACCCAGTACTTC.

V usage is TRBV6-5 and J usage is TRBJ2-2; 10 bases align to TRBD1. This CDR3 spans 17 amino acids. Germline V gives CDR1 MNHEY, CDR2 SVGAGI. The J segment lost 5 bases and the V segment lost 2 bases, leaving 8 bases of the junction unmatched. The CDR3 DNA sequence: TGTGCCAGCAGTTACCCTGGACAGGGGGGAATTACCGGGGAGCTGTTTTTT. Its protein product is CASSYPGQGGITGELFF.

The V gene is TRBV18, the J gene TRBJ1-1; D call uncertain. Germline values: CDR1 KGHSH, CDR2 LQKENI. The V gene lost 3 bases and the J gene lost 6 bases, with 11 bases spanning the gap. The CDR3 is made up of 13 amino acids. The CDR3 spells CASSPQVTAEAFF. Written as DNA, the CDR3 is TGTGCCAGCTCACCTCAGGTAACAGCTGAAGCTTTCTTT.

The chain carries TRBV5-6 and TRBJ2-2, with no clear D. Trimming left V 0 bases short and J 6 bases short, with 9 bases between. The CDR3 runs 14 residues. Germline V gives CDR1 SGHDT, CDR2 YYEEEE. The CDR3 DNA reads TGTGCCAGCAGCTTGGAGAGAGGCCCCGGGGAGCTGTTTTTT. Its protein product is CASSLERGPGELFF.

This sequence joins TRBV13 and TRBJ1-6, with D possibly matching TRBD1 (6 bases). Trimming pared 5 bases from V and 5 bases from J, leaving 10 bases between. Germline V lookup: CDR1 PRHDT, CDR2 FYEKMQ (reference sequence). This CDR3 has 14 amino acids. CDR3 residues: CASSLGGDNSPLHF. CDR3 nucleotides: TGTGCCAGCAGCCTCGGGGGCGATAATTCACCCCTCCACTTT.

The chain joins TRBV11-2 to TRBJ1-5; no clear D. This CDR3 spans 14 amino acids. CDR1 and CDR2 from the germline V gene are SGHAT and FQNNGV. V lost 1 base and J lost 0, with 4 bases in between. This chain's CDR3 is CASSLGASNQPQHF. CDR3 DNA: TGTGCCAGCAGCTTAGGAGCTAGCAATCAGCCCCAGCATTTT.

CDR3 protein: CASSPGPPNEQFF. For the CDR3, the DNA is TGTGCCAGCAGTCCCGGACCCCCCAATGAGCAGTTCTTC. V is TRBV6-5 and J is TRBJ2-1; no reliable D call. CDR3 length equals 13 residues. Germline values: CDR1 MNHEY, CDR2 SVGAGI. V was clipped by 5 bases and J by 6 bases, with 11 bases between them.

The chain joins TRBV25-1 to TRBJ2-5; 7 bases are a match to TRBD1. Unmatched junction bases numbered 0, after V lost 1 base and J lost 1 base. The CDR3 totals 14 residues. CDR1 is MGHDK, CDR2 SYGVNS, per germline. The CDR3 spells CASSEWTGQETQYF. DNA for the CDR3: TGTGCCAGCAGTGAATGGACAGGCCAAGAGACCCAGTACTTC.

The V gene is TRBV4-1, the J gene TRBJ1-1; tentative D call: TRBD1 (5 bases). The CDR3 consists of 14 residues. Per the germline V gene, CDR1 is MGHRA and CDR2 is YSYEKL. Trimming took off 1 base at V and 10 bases at J, with 16 bases between the two ends. The CDR3 DNA sequence: TGCGCCAGCAGCCAAGTAGCCCCTTCCAGGGTAGCTTTCTTT. Protein: CASSQVAPSRVAFF.

The V and J genes are TRBV20-1 and TRBJ2-2; TRBD2 is a possible D gene (7 bases). The CDR3 consists of 15 residues. Deletions cut 3 bases from V and 5 bases from J, with 16 bases between. CDR1 DFQATT and CDR2 SNEGSKA come from the germline V gene (reference sequence). The CDR3 nucleotides are TGCAGTGCTAGTGGGGCGGGGGCGAGGACCGGGGAGCTGTTTTTT. Translated: CSASGAGARTGELFF.

The chain has TRBV12-3 or TRBV12-4 and TRBJ2-1, with D possibly being TRBD2 (6 bases). This CDR3 spans 17 amino acids. Trimming cost V 2 bases and J 3 bases, with 17 bases left between them. CDR3 in DNA: TGTGCCAGCAGTTTAATTCTGGGGGAGGACGTCTACAATGAGCAGTTCTTC. It encodes CASSLILGEDVYNEQFF.

The chain employs TRBV19 and TRBJ1-1; D ambiguous. Trimming shortened V by 5 bases and J by 0 bases, and 10 bases separated the two germline ends. CDR1 is LNHDA and CDR2 is SQIVND in the germline V gene (reference sequence). The CDR3 is made up of 14 amino acids. This chain's CDR3 is CASSHNGVNTEAFF. The CDR3 DNA reads TGTGCCAGTAGTCACAACGGGGTGAACACTGAAGCTTTCTTT.

The chain has TRBV5-1 and TRBJ2-5; D perhaps matches TRBD1 (6 bases). Trimming took off 4 bases at V and 3 bases at J, with 22 bases between the two ends. The germline gives CDR1 SGHRS, CDR2 YFSETQ. This CDR3 contains 17 residues. The CDR3 DNA follows: TGCGCCAGCAGCCTTGGGGCCGGGACATCGAGGGAAGAGACCCAGTACTTC. The encoded protein is CASSLGAGTSREETQYF.

The rearrangement links TRBV18 to TRBJ1-1; D is possibly TRBD1 (5 bases). Germline V gene data show CDR1 as KGHSH and CDR2 as LQKENI. The CDR3 consists of 15 residues. The V end was cut by 6 bases, the J end by 0 bases, with 14 bases between. The CDR3 is CASSPTGTLNTEAFF. The CDR3 nucleotides are TGTGCCAGCTCCCCCACTGGGACGCTGAACACTGAAGCTTTCTTT.

This sequence joins TRBV5-4 and TRBJ2-5, with 11 bases identical to TRBD2. Germline trimming cut 4 bases from V and 8 bases from J; bases unmatched to any gene: 10. This CDR3 region has 15 residues. In germline, CDR1 is SGHNT, CDR2 YYREEE (reference sequence). The CDR3: CASSRRLAGPETQYF. The CDR3 DNA reads TGTGCCAGCAGCCGGAGACTAGCGGGGCCGGAAACCCAGTACTTC.

As concerns this clonotype: One end of the junction fails to match germline, which may point to a read error. The chain carries TRBV7-7 and TRBJ2-2; either TRBD1 or TRBD2 may fit D (5 bases each). CDR3 length: 16 amino acids. CDR1 SSHAT and CDR2 FNYEAQ come from the germline V gene (reference sequence). The CDR3 region is CASSLSPGLEAGELFF. For the CDR3, the DNA is TGTGCTAGCAGTCTCTCCCCGGGGCTAGAGGCCGGGGAGCTGTTTTTT.